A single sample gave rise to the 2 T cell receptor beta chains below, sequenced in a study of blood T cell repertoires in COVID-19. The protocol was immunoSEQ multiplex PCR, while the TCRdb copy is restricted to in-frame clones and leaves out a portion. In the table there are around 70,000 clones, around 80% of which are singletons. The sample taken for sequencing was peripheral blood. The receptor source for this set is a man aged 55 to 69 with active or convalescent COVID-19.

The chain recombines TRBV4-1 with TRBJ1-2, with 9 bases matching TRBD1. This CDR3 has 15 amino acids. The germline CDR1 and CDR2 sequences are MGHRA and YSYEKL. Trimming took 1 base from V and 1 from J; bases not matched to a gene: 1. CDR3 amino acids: CASSQGQGDNYGYTF. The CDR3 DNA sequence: TGCGCCAGCAGCCAAGGACAGGGGGATAACTATGGCTACACCTTC.

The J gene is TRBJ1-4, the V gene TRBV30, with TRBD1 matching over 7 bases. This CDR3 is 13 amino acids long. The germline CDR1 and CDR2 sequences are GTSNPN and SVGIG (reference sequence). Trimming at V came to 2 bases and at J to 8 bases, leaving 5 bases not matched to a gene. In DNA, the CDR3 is TGTGCCTGGAGTAGGGGGCTTCGAGAAAAACTGTTTTTT. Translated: CAWSRGLREKLFF.